This T cell receptor (beta chain) was found in a study of OX40 agonist ivuxolimab in advanced cancers. Findings and caveats of the study: Determination of antigen specificity was not performed for the expanded peripheral T cells.

Sequencing was performed with immunoSEQ multiplex PCR; in TCRdb, only in-frame clones are kept and a portion is missing. The sample holds roughly 39,000 clones, roughly 90% seen once. Concerning this clone itself: Its antigen is as yet unknown.

The CDR3 sequence is 15 residues long. Unmatched junction bases numbered 10, after V lost 8 bases and J lost 3 bases. Germline V gives CDR1 MDHEN, CDR2 SYDVKM. Enrollment shut out patients with autoimmune disease history or systemic immunosuppression. The V and J genes are TRBV28 and TRBJ1-5; 7 bases match TRBD1. The material sequenced was CD4+ or CD8+ T cells sorted from blood, taken in a trial of the OX40 agonist ivuxolimab. The clonotype originates from an adult with an advanced solid tumor such as melanoma, head and neck, liver or kidney cancer. As DNA, the CDR3 is TGTGCCAGCGGCCCCCAGGACAGGAACAATCAGCCCCAGCATTTT. Amino acid sequence: CASGPQDRNNQPQHF.